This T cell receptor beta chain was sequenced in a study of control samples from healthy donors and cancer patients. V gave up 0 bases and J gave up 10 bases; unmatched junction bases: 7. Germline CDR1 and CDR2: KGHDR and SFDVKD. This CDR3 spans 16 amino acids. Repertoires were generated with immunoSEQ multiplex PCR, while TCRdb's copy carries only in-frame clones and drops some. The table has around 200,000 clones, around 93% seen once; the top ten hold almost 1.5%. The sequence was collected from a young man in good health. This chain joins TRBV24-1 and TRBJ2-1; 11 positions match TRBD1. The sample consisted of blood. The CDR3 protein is CATSDLQGQGVREQFF. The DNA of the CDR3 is TGTGCCACCAGTGATTTGCAGGGACAGGGGGTGAGAGAGCAGTTCTTC.